The 29 T cell receptor beta chains below were found in one sample sequenced in a study of cytotoxic CD8 clonotypes in ibrutinib-treated CLL (dated by TCRdb to the early 2020s). Receptor libraries were prepared by the immunoSEQ multiplex PCR assay. TCRdb retrieved this table from immuneACCESS and kept in-frame rearrangements only. Not all clones are present; in checked studies, unresolved V genes account for under half, and no reason is known for the remainder. The sample profile shows approximately 280,000 clones; 60% to 80% of them were found once. Of the sample, about 5.3% falls within the top ten clones. The time point tag for this specimen amounts to: progressive disease on ibrutinib. The specimen comprised PBMCs, sampled at disease progression, from a patient treated with ibrutinib. The receptors derive from a human donor with chronic lymphocytic leukemia.

The gene calls are TRBV7-9 and TRBJ2-1; D may be TRBD1 (5 bases). Germline V lookup: CDR1 SEHNR, CDR2 FQNEAQ (reference sequence). The CDR3 spans 14 residues. V gave up 5 bases and J gave up 4 bases, with 12 bases separating them. The CDR3 loop reads CASSPPRTYNEQFF. CDR3 bases: TGTGCCAGCAGCCCTCCCCGGACATACAATGAGCAGTTCTTC.

This clone came up once. V gene TRBV28 combines with J gene TRBJ2-7; D is possibly TRBD1 (6 bases). Looked up from germline, CDR1 is MDHEN and CDR2 is SYDVKM. Between the trimmed V and J ends, which lost 2 bases and 4 bases, there was a span of 15 bases. The CDR3 consists of 15 residues. CDR3 bases: TGTGCCAGCAGTTTAGGGTACAGGGTGGCATACGAGCAGTACTTC. Translated, it gives CASSLGYRVAYEQYF.

The chain carries TRBV11-2 and TRBJ2-7, with 7 bases identical to TRBD2. Trimming removed 1 base from V and 1 base from J; junction bases left unmatched: 4. The germline gives CDR1 SGHAT, CDR2 FQNNGV. This CDR3 has 15 amino acids. The chain's CDR3 is CASSLVGSGSYEQYF. CDR3 DNA: TGTGCCAGCAGCTTAGTTGGTAGCGGGTCCTACGAGCAGTACTTC. Complete variable domain (other parts from reference TRBV11-2 and TRBJ2-7): EAGVAQSPRYKIIEKRQSVAFWCNPISGHATLYWYQQILGQGPKLLIQFQNNGVVDDSQLPKDRFSAERLKGVDSTLKIQPAKLEDSAVYLCASSLVGSGSYEQYFGPGTRLTVT.

CDR3 residues: CASGEHSEAFF. CDR3 sequence (DNA): TGTGCCAGCGGGGAACACAGTGAAGCTTTCTTT. The V and J genes are TRBV6-6 and TRBJ1-1; D is undetermined. In germline, CDR1 is MNHNY, CDR2 SVGAGI (reference sequence). Trimming removed 8 bases from V and 7 bases from J, with 11 bases in between. This CDR3 has 11 residues.

The chain is built from TRBV18 and TRBJ2-7, with 7 bases aligning to TRBD1. The V and J ends lost 4 bases and 4 bases, in that order; junction bases with no gene match: 13. The CDR3 covers 16 residues. In germline, CDR1 is KGHSH, CDR2 LQKENI. CDR3 residues: CASSQGARVSAYEQYF. The DNA for the CDR3 is TGTGCCAGCTCACAGGGGGCCCGCGTGTCAGCTTACGAGCAGTACTTC.

The J gene is TRBJ1-5, the V gene TRBV27; a weak D match, TRBD1 (5 bases). V dropped 4 bases and J dropped 4 bases, with 17 bases sitting between them. The germline V gene encodes CDR1 MNHEY and CDR2 SMNVEV (reference sequence). This CDR3 has 16 amino acids. The CDR3 here is CASSSTWAGRNQPQHF. The CDR3 DNA follows: TGTGCCAGCAGTTCTACTTGGGCAGGGAGGAATCAGCCCCAGCATTTT.

The CDR3 DNA reads as TGCGCCAGCAGCTACGTAGGGCTCGGAGGGACAGATACGCAGTATTTT. It translates to CASSYVGLGGTDTQYF. The chain employs TRBV5-1 and TRBJ2-3, with D tentatively TRBD2 (6 bases). Germline V gives CDR1 SGHRS, CDR2 YFSETQ. The CDR3 runs to 16 residues. The ends were cut back, 3 bases at V and 3 bases at J, with 17 bases in the middle.

The sample holds one count of this clone. This rearrangement joins TRBV10-3 to TRBJ1-1, with a tentative D call TRBD1 (6 bases). The CDR3 sequence is 14 residues long. Trimming removed 6 bases from V and 1 base from J, with 12 bases in between. Germline V CDR1 and CDR2: ENHRY, SYGVKD. The CDR3 nucleotides read TGTGCCATCAGGTACAGGGATGGGAACACTGAAGCTTTCTTT. This encodes CAIRYRDGNTEAFF.

The rearrangement uses TRBV28 and TRBJ2-7, with 8 bases aligning to TRBD2. The CDR3 has 20 residues. J was trimmed by 2 bases and V by 4 bases; bases with no gene match: 22. Germline CDR1 is MDHEN and CDR2 is SYDVKM. CDR3 DNA sequence: TGTGCCAGCAGTTCCTCAAATCCCTCCAATGGGCGGGAGGTCCCCTACGAGCAGTACTTC. This encodes CASSSSNPSNGREVPYEQYF.

J is TRBJ1-6 and V is TRBV6-1; possible D gene TRBD1, 5 bases. The CDR3 loop spans 15 amino acids. V dropped 5 bases and J dropped 5 bases, with 13 bases sitting between them. Looked up from germline, CDR1 is MNHNS and CDR2 is SASEGT. The CDR3 nucleotides read TGTGCCAGCAGTCAGACAGATTACCATAATTCACCCCTCCACTTT. Its protein is CASSQTDYHNSPLHF.

The V gene is TRBV29-1, the J gene TRBJ1-2; D gene unclear. V was shortened by 4 bases and J by 8 bases, with 23 bases between the two germline ends. From germline, CDR1 is SQVTM and CDR2 ANQGSEA. This CDR3 has 15 amino acids. CDR3 nucleotides: TGCAGCGTTGCGCCGACCAGGAAAGAACGGTGGGGCTACACCTTC. This encodes CSVAPTRKERWGYTF.

This chain connects TRBV10-2 to TRBJ1-5; 12 nucleotides align to TRBD1. Germline V gene data show CDR1 as WSHSY and CDR2 as SAAADI. Losses at the gene ends were 6 bases for V and 6 bases for J; bases not matched to a gene: 3. This CDR3 is built from 14 residues. The CDR3 protein is CASRRDRGPQPQHF. The CDR3 DNA is TGCGCCAGCAGGCGGGACAGGGGGCCTCAGCCCCAGCATTTT.

This chain connects TRBV6-5 to TRBJ2-7; D tentatively reads TRBD1 or TRBD2 (5 bases each). The V end was cut by 6 bases, the J end by 10 bases, with 19 bases between. CDR1 MNHEY and CDR2 SVGAGI come from the germline V gene. The CDR3 sequence is 13 residues long. The CDR3 DNA reads TGTGCCAGCAGGTCCAAATTCGCTAGGGACCAGTACTTC. It specifies CASRSKFARDQYF.

V and J are TRBV10-3 and TRBJ2-1, with TRBD1 matching over 10 bases. V dropped 7 bases and J dropped 8; count of bases not matched to a gene: 8. Germline V gene data show CDR1 as ENHRY and CDR2 as SYGVKD. The CDR3 is made up of 14 amino acids. For the CDR3, the DNA is TGTGCCATCACCGGGACAGGGGATAATGATGAGCAGTTCTTC. Residues: CAITGTGDNDEQFF.

This clone turned up a few times. The J gene is TRBJ2-5, the V gene TRBV19, with no clear D. This CDR3 is 10 amino acids long. Germline CDR1 LNHDA, CDR2 SQIVND (reference sequence). Between the trimmed V and J ends, which lost 10 bases and 4 bases, there was a span of 7 bases. The DNA for the CDR3 is TGTGCCACGGTGGGAGAGACCCAGTACTTC. It codes for CATVGETQYF.

The rearrangement uses TRBV28 and TRBJ1-2, with unresolved D. V was shortened by 5 bases and J by 4 bases, with 14 bases between the two germline ends. There are 14 residues in the CDR3. The germline V gene has CDR1 MDHEN and CDR2 SYDVKM. Here the CDR3 DNA reads TGTGCCAGCAGTAGAGAATTAGGGAGCTATGGCTACACCTTC. This translates into CASSRELGSYGYTF.

V is TRBV7-2 and J is TRBJ2-7, with TRBD2 matching over 7 bases. V dropped 2 bases and J dropped 3; count of bases not matched to a gene: 4. The CDR3 totals 14 residues. Looked up from germline, CDR1 is SGHTA and CDR2 is FQGNSA. CDR3 in amino acids: CASSLIRGSYEQYF. The CDR3 DNA reads as TGTGCCAGCAGCTTAATACGCGGGAGCTACGAGCAGTACTTC.

J is TRBJ2-3 and V is TRBV5-1; TRBD2 matches 7 bases. Germline lookup yields CDR1 SGHRS and CDR2 YFSETQ. This CDR3 is 16 amino acids long. V dropped 1 base and J dropped 7; count of bases not matched to a gene: 12. CDR3 in amino acids: CASSLRWREPSNTQYF. The CDR3 region has the DNA TGCGCCAGCAGCTTGCGCTGGCGGGAGCCGTCCAATACGCAGTATTTT.

The chain employs TRBV7-9 and TRBJ2-5, with D possibly being TRBD2 (5 bases). This CDR3 has 13 residues. The germline CDR1 and CDR2 sequences are SEHNR and FQNEAQ (reference sequence). V was shortened by 7 bases and J by 5 bases, with 14 bases between the two germline ends. CDR3 sequence reads: CASNPGLMETQYF. In nucleotides, the CDR3 is TGTGCCAGCAACCCCGGACTGATGGAGACCCAGTACTTC.

This clone occurred once. The chain links TRBV7-2 to TRBJ2-2; tentatively, D is TRBD1 (6 bases). Per the germline V gene, CDR1 is SGHTA and CDR2 is FQGNSA. With 2 bases removed from V and 8 bases from J, the gap between germline ends came to 21 bases. The CDR3 sequence is 17 residues long. The CDR3 sequence is CASSLSSGRGRSGELFF. The CDR3 DNA is TGTGCCAGCAGCTTATCTTCTGGCAGGGGAAGATCAGGGGAGCTGTTTTTT. Supplemented by reference TRBV7-2 and TRBJ2-2, the full variable domain reads GAGVSQSPSNKVTEKGKDVELRCDPISGHTALYWYRQSLGQGLEFLIYFQGNSAPDKSGLPSDRFSAERTGGSVSTLTIQRTQQEDSAVYLCASSLSSGRGRSGELFFGEGSRLTVL.

CDR3 DNA sequence: TGTGCCAGCAGCTTCCTAAATTCACCCCTCCACTTT. Translation: CASSFLNSPLHF. The chain uses TRBV7-8 and TRBJ1-6; no firm D call. Deletions cut 3 bases from V and 7 bases from J, with 4 bases between. Germline V gene data show CDR1 as SGHVS and CDR2 as FQNEAQ. The CDR3 is 12 residues long.

This rearrangement joins TRBV7-3 to TRBJ1-1; D is perhaps TRBD1 (5 bases). Trimming cost V 5 bases and J 3 bases, with 10 bases left between them. Germline assignment: CDR1 SGHTA and CDR2 FQGTGA. The CDR3 has 13 amino acids. CDR3 sequence reads: CASSTEGYTEAFF. The CDR3 coding sequence is TGTGCCAGCAGCACCGAGGGGTACACTGAAGCTTTCTTT. Full variable domain (rest looked up from reference TRBV7-3 and TRBJ1-1): GAGVSQTPSNKVTEKGKYVELRCDPISGHTALYWYRQSLGQGPEFLIYFQGTGAADDSGLPNDRFFAVRPEGSVSTLKIQRTERGDSAVYLCASSTEGYTEAFFGQGTRLTVV.

This chain connects TRBV4-1 to TRBJ2-7; 8 nucleotides line up with TRBD1. The germline gives CDR1 MGHRA, CDR2 YSYEKL. V was clipped by 1 base and J by 4 bases; unmatched bases: 6. This CDR3 is 15 amino acids long. The chain's CDR3 is CASSQGTGQGYEQYF. As DNA, the CDR3 is TGCGCCAGCAGCCAAGGGACAGGGCAGGGGTACGAGCAGTACTTC.

This chain joins TRBV11-3 and TRBJ2-1; D possibly corresponds to TRBD2 (6 bases). CDR1 SGHNT and CDR2 YENEEA come from the germline V gene. The CDR3 is 18 amino acids. V was pared by 0 bases and J by 1 base, with 16 bases between. The CDR3: CASSLDRAAGPSYNEQFF. The CDR3, as DNA: TGTGCCAGCAGCTTAGATCGGGCGGCGGGACCATCCTACAATGAGCAGTTCTTC.

The J gene is TRBJ2-3, the V gene TRBV15; 10 bases are a match to TRBD1. CDR1 is LNHNV, CDR2 YYDKDF, per germline (reference sequence). The CDR3 has 17 residues. V lost 0 bases to trimming and J lost 3 bases; unmatched junction nucleotides: 6. CDR3 residues: CATSRDRGTGATDTQYF. The CDR3 bases are TGTGCCACCAGCAGAGATCGGGGGACAGGGGCTACAGATACGCAGTATTTT.

The chain recombines TRBV11-2 with TRBJ2-1; 12 bases match TRBD2. This CDR3 comprises 13 residues. V dropped 8 bases and J dropped 7; count of bases not matched to a gene: 3. CDR1 is SGHAT and CDR2 is FQNNGV in the germline V gene. CDR3 amino acids: CASGLAGNNEQFF. CDR3 DNA: TGTGCCAGCGGACTAGCGGGAAATAATGAGCAGTTCTTC.

The chain is built from TRBV5-4 and TRBJ1-5; no reliable D call. In germline, CDR1 is SGHNT, CDR2 YYREEE (reference sequence). Trimming stripped 0 bases from V and 4 bases from J, with 8 bases between. CDR3 length equals 14 residues. This CDR3 reads CASSLEGINQPQHF. The CDR3 region has the DNA TGTGCCAGCAGCTTGGAAGGAATAAATCAGCCCCAGCATTTT.

DNA for the CDR3: TGCGCCAGCAGCTTGTTGGCTCAGGGGGTGCGCAATCAGCCCCAGCATTTT. Translation: CASSLLAQGVRNQPQHF. The chain carries TRBV5-1 and TRBJ1-5; 7 nucleotides agree with TRBD1. After removal of 1 base from V and 2 bases from J, the junction contained 9 bases not matched to a gene. Germline lookup yields CDR1 SGHRS and CDR2 YFSETQ. The CDR3 is made up of 17 amino acids. The whole variable domain, filled in from reference TRBV5-1 and TRBJ1-5, reads KAGVTQTPRYLIKTRGQQVTLSCSPISGHRSVSWYQQTPGQGLQFLFEYFSETQRNKGNFPGRFSGRQFSNSRSEMNVSTLELGDSALYLCASSLLAQGVRNQPQHFGDGTRLSIL.

The V and J genes are TRBV5-1 and TRBJ2-5; 9 positions match TRBD2. The trim removed 0 bases at V and 5 bases at J, leaving 11 bases unmatched. Germline V gene data show CDR1 as SGHRS and CDR2 as YFSETQ. The CDR3 has 17 amino acids. The CDR3 nucleotides read TGCGCCAGCAGCTTGGAAGTGGGGCGGGGGGGCCCGGAGACCCAGTACTTC. It yields the protein CASSLEVGRGGPETQYF.